This T cell receptor (beta chain) originates from a study of T-cell memory formation after mild COVID-19. About the study: Each donor largely had its own TCR clusters.

TCRdb re-called the 5' RACE reads with MiXCR, one entry per CDR3 protein. The profile shows around 99,000 distinct CDR3 sequences, about 15% of them singletons. V lost 7 bases and J lost 14, with 22 bases in between. Germline CDR1 reads LGHNA; CDR2 reads YNFKEQ. CDR3 size: 13 residues. This sequence joins TRBV4-2 and TRBJ2-3; tentatively, D is TRBD1 (5 bases). This TCR was sampled from a man aged 18 to 29 who had mild COVID-19 (a few samples of this study predate the infection). Cell type and time point are not known. Sequenced material: PBMCs or a T cell subset sorted from them (not recorded which). The CDR3: CASTPVGQAIRYF. The DNA for the CDR3 is TGTGCCAGCACGCCGGTGGGGCAGGCGATTCGGTATTTT.